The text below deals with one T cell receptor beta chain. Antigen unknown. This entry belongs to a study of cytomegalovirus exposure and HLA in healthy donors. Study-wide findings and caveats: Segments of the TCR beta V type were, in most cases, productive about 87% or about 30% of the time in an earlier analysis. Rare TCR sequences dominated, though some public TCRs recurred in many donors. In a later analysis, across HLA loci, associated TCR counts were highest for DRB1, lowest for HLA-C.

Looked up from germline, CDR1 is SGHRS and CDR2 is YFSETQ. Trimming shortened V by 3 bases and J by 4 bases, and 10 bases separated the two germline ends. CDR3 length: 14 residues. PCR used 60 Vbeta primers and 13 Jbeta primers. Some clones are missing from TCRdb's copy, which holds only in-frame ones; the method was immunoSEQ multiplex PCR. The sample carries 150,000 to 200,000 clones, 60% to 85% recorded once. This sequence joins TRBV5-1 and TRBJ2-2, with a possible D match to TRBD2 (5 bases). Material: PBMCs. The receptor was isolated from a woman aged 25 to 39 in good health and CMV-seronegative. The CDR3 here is CASSWIRGTGELFF. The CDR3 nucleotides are TGCGCCAGCAGCTGGATTCGGGGCACCGGGGAGCTGTTTTTT.